This T cell receptor beta chain was retrieved from a study of blood T cell repertoires in COVID-19. Study-level information: Both acute and convalescent COVID-19 samples were obtained from the United States, Italy and Spain. Sources were T cells, B-cell-depleted T cells, or PBMCs; the material itself was cDNA or gDNA.

Original methodology: Using reference gene primer amplification, nucleated cell counts were estimated. TCRdb keeps only in-frame clones here, not all; method: immunoSEQ multiplex PCR. Clone size and V and J calls were adopted from that table, with D and trimming inferred from the DNA. The sample records roughly 250,000 clones, around 82% being singletons. The V end lost 0 bases, the J end lost 8 bases, and 17 bases lay between the germline ends. The length of the CDR3 is 15 residues. Per the germline V gene, CDR1 is SGHRS and CDR2 is YFSETQ. Sample: peripheral blood. This clonotype was sampled from a human donor in a cohort sampled during active COVID-19. The rearrangement joins TRBV5-1 to TRBJ1-2, with no clear D. The chain's CDR3 is CASSLAGVGREGYTF. The CDR3, as DNA: TGCGCCAGCAGCTTGGCCGGGGTGGGAAGAGAAGGCTACACCTTC.